Listed below are T cell receptor beta chains from one sample, sequenced in a study of cytomegalovirus exposure and HLA in healthy donors. Sequencing used immunoSEQ multiplex PCR; TCRdb keeps in-frame clones, though not all of them. The data contain some 130,000 clones, less than 85% of them singletons. The material sequenced was PBMCs. The receptors stem from a woman in her fifties or sixties in good health and CMV-seropositive. The CDR3 runs from the conserved cysteine through the conserved F or W. The D gene is left open where the match is weak. The size entry is marked missing in some rows and otherwise reads once, few, many or a size class.

cdr3_nt: TGTGCCAGCAGACCACGGACAGGGGCTGAAAAACTGTTTTTT
cdr3_aa: CASRPRTGAEKLFF
j_call: TRBJ1-4
clone_size: -
d_call: TRBD1
v_call: TRBV2

cdr3_nt: TGTGCCAGCAGTATCCGACTCGGAGATACTGAAGCTTTCTTT
cdr3_aa: CASSIRLGDTEAFF
j_call: TRBJ1-1
clone_size: -
d_call: -
v_call: TRBV6-6

cdr3_nt: TGTGCCAGCAGCTTGGGGAACAGGGGGGGCTATGGCTACACCTTC
cdr3_aa: CASSLGNRGGYGYTF
j_call: TRBJ1-2
clone_size: few
d_call: TRBD1
v_call: TRBV5-6

cdr3_nt: TGCGCCAGCAGACGCGAGACAGGGGGGTCTCCCGGGGAGCTGTTTTTT
cdr3_aa: CASRRETGGSPGELFF
j_call: TRBJ2-2
clone_size: once
d_call: TRBD1
v_call: TRBV10-2

cdr3_nt: TGTGCCAGCAGTTCTAGCGGAGACCACACAGATACGCAGTATTTT
cdr3_aa: CASSSSGDHTDTQYF
j_call: TRBJ2-3
clone_size: -
d_call: TRBD2
v_call: TRBV28

cdr3_nt: TGCGCCAGCACGAGTCAATCTTCGTCGAACACTGAAGCTTTCTTT
cdr3_aa: CASTSQSSSNTEAFF
j_call: TRBJ1-1
clone_size: -
d_call: -
v_call: TRBV5-1

cdr3_nt: TGTGCCAGCAGCCAGGGGACAGGGCAAAATGAAAAACTGTTTTTT
cdr3_aa: CASSQGTGQNEKLFF
j_call: TRBJ1-4
clone_size: few
d_call: TRBD1
v_call: TRBV4-2

cdr3_nt: TGTGCCAGCAGCCGTCAGGGGGCTGGGGAAAAACTGTTTTTT
cdr3_aa: CASSRQGAGEKLFF
j_call: TRBJ1-4
clone_size: few
d_call: TRBD1
v_call: TRBV14

cdr3_nt: TGTGCCAGCAGCTTTAGGGGGACAGAAAGGCAGAACTGGATTACAACTAATGAAAAACTGTTTTTT
cdr3_aa: CASSFRGTERQNWITTNEKLFF
j_call: TRBJ1-4
clone_size: -
d_call: TRBD1
v_call: TRBV9

cdr3_nt: TGTGCCAGCAGCTCGAGCGGGAGCTTCGGCAATGAGCAGTTCTTC
cdr3_aa: CASSSSGSFGNEQFF
j_call: TRBJ2-1
clone_size: -
d_call: TRBD2
v_call: TRBV7-8

cdr3_nt: TGTGCCAGTAGTATACAAGGAGGTTACGACTACACCTTC
cdr3_aa: CASSIQGGYDYTF
j_call: TRBJ1-2
clone_size: few
d_call: -
v_call: TRBV19

cdr3_nt: TGCGCCAGCAGCAAGCCGGGAGCGACCGGGGAGCTGTTTTTT
cdr3_aa: CASSKPGATGELFF
j_call: TRBJ2-2
clone_size: -
d_call: -
v_call: TRBV5-1

cdr3_nt: TGTGCCAGCAGTTACGTACGGGAATGGCGCGAGCAGTACTTC
cdr3_aa: CASSYVREWREQYF
j_call: TRBJ2-7
clone_size: -
d_call: -
v_call: TRBV6-5

cdr3_nt: TGTGCCAGCGGTCAGGGGGACCATTTTTATGGCTACACCTTC
cdr3_aa: CASGQGDHFYGYTF
j_call: TRBJ1-2
clone_size: -
d_call: TRBD1
v_call: TRBV6-5

cdr3_nt: TGTGCCAGCAGCGTAGATAGTCGCTCCTACGAGCAGTACTTC
cdr3_aa: CASSVDSRSYEQYF
j_call: TRBJ2-7
clone_size: once
d_call: -
v_call: TRBV9

cdr3_nt: TGTGCTAGTGGTTTAGGTGGACAGGCGGTGAGCACAGATACGCAGTATTTT
cdr3_aa: CASGLGGQAVSTDTQYF
j_call: TRBJ2-3
clone_size: few
d_call: TRBD1
v_call: TRBV12-5

cdr3_nt: TGCGCCAGCAGCTTGGCCTCGGACAGGGGTACTGAAGCTTTCTTT
cdr3_aa: CASSLASDRGTEAFF
j_call: TRBJ1-1
clone_size: -
d_call: TRBD1
v_call: TRBV5-1

cdr3_nt: TGTGCCAGCAGTGAACAGGGGAACTATGGCTACACCTTC
cdr3_aa: CASSEQGNYGYTF
j_call: TRBJ1-2
clone_size: -
d_call: -
v_call: TRBV6-1

cdr3_nt: TGCGCCAGCAGTCCCCCTGGTAGCGGGAGATCCAATGAGCAGTTCTTC
cdr3_aa: CASSPPGSGRSNEQFF
j_call: TRBJ2-1
clone_size: -
d_call: TRBD2
v_call: TRBV5-1

cdr3_nt: TGTGCCAGCAGTTTGAACAGGGAAGGCTATGGCTACACCTTC
cdr3_aa: CASSLNREGYGYTF
j_call: TRBJ1-2
clone_size: -
d_call: -
v_call: TRBV28

cdr3_nt: TGTGCCAGTAGTCCGGGACAGGGCTACCAAGAGACCCAGTACTTC
cdr3_aa: CASSPGQGYQETQYF
j_call: TRBJ2-5
clone_size: -
d_call: TRBD1
v_call: TRBV19

cdr3_nt: TGTGCCAGCAGCCGGACAGGGAAGGGGAATCAGCCCCAGCATTTT
cdr3_aa: CASSRTGKGNQPQHF
j_call: TRBJ1-5
clone_size: -
d_call: TRBD1
v_call: TRBV6-5

cdr3_nt: TGTGCCATAGGACTAGCGGTCTCCTACGAGCAGTACTTC
cdr3_aa: CAIGLAVSYEQYF
j_call: TRBJ2-7
clone_size: -
d_call: TRBD2
v_call: TRBV10-3

cdr3_nt: TGTGCCGGCAGGACAGGGAATGCGGAGACCCAGTACTTC
cdr3_aa: CAGRTGNAETQYF
j_call: TRBJ2-5
clone_size: -
d_call: TRBD1
v_call: TRBV30

cdr3_nt: TGCAGCGCCCTCGGGACTAGCGGGCTGCAGTACTTC
cdr3_aa: CSALGTSGLQYF
j_call: TRBJ2-7
clone_size: once
d_call: TRBD2
v_call: TRBV29-1

cdr3_nt: TGTGCCAGCAGCAAAGGGACTAGCAGTTTTTTAGATACGCAGTATTTT
cdr3_aa: CASSKGTSSFLDTQYF
j_call: TRBJ2-3
clone_size: -
d_call: TRBD2
v_call: TRBV28

cdr3_nt: TGCAGCGTCGGGGATTACTATGGCTACACCTTC
cdr3_aa: CSVGDYYGYTF
j_call: TRBJ1-2
clone_size: -
d_call: -
v_call: TRBV29-1